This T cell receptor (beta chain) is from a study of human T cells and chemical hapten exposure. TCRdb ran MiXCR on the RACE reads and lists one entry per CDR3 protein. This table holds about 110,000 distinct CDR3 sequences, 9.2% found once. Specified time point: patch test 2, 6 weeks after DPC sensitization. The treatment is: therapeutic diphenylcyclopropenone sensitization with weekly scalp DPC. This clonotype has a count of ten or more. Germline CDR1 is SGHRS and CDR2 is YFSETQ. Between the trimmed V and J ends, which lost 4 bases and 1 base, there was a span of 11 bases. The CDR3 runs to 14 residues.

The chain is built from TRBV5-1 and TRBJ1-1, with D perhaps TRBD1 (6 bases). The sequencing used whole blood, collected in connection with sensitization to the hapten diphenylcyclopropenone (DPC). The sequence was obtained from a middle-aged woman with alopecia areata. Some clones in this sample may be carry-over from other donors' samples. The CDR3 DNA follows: TGCGCCAGCAGCCTACAGGGCTGGAACACTGAAGCTTTCTTT. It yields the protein CASSLQGWNTEAFF. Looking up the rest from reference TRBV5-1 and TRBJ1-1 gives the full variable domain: KAGVTQTPRYLIKTRGQQVTLSCSPISGHRSVSWYQQTPGQGLQFLFEYFSETQRNKGNFPGRFSGRQFSNSRSEMNVSTLELGDSALYLCASSLQGWNTEAFFGQGTRLTVV.